Below, one T cell receptor beta chain is given with its context. The V and J ends lost 3 bases and 0 bases respectively, with 18 bases between them. The CDR3 is 17 amino acids. Germline loops: CDR1 SQVTM, CDR2 ANQGSEA. RNA transcripts were the template for amplifying TCR beta CDR3 regions. The HTBI primer set served for first-round RT-PCR of the TCR CDR3. TCRdb independently ran MiXCR on the multiplex PCR reads; one entry per CDR3 protein. The sample yields under 400,000 distinct CDR3 sequences, about 15% seen once. This entry is derived from a study of T cells in Graves' hyperthyroidism and ophthalmopathy.

The clonotype originates from a woman aged 18-29 years with Graves' hyperthyroidism that later progressed to Graves' ophthalmopathy. Input material: blood. This chain joins TRBV29-1 and TRBJ2-1, with a weak D call TRBD2 (6 bases). CDR3 sequence reads: CSVERDIARSSYNEQFF. In DNA, the CDR3 is TGCAGCGTTGAGCGGGATATAGCTCGTAGCTCCTACAATGAGCAGTTCTTC.